This entry describes one TCR beta chain. Cohort allocation depended upon clinical history that participants reported. The data were taken from a study of blood T cell repertoires in COVID-19. V lost 5 bases, J lost 7 bases, and 8 bases stayed unmatched. This CDR3 has 14 amino acids. CDR1 SEHNR and CDR2 FQNEAQ come from the germline V gene (reference sequence). Per the study methods: Amplifying reference gene primers gave estimates of nucleated cell counts. Assay used: immunoSEQ multiplex PCR; TCRdb lists only in-frame clones, some missing. V and J calls and clone size follow that table, whereas D and trimming were derived from the DNA. Counted here are about 280,000 clones, roughly 85% occurring once; the ten biggest clones make up 2.5% to 3%.

The specimen sequenced was PBMCs or T cells enriched from blood (not recorded which). This TCR came from a woman aged 45-65 years who had recovered from COVID-19. The V and J genes are TRBV7-9 and TRBJ1-2; TRBD1 matches 9 bases. The CDR3 sequence is CASSPGQGRPGYTF. The CDR3 region has the DNA TGTGCCAGCAGCCCGGGACAGGGCAGGCCTGGCTACACCTTC. Combining the CDR3 with reference TRBV7-9 and TRBJ1-2 gives the whole variable domain DTGVSQNPRHKITKRGQNVTFRCDPISEHNRLYWYRQTLGQGPEFLTYFQNEAQLEKSRLLSDRFSAERPKGSFSTLEIQRTEQGDSAMYLCASSPGQGRPGYTFGSGTRLTVV.